One TCR beta chain is described in this entry. The antigen remains undetermined. Amplification used 60 Vbeta primers and 13 Jbeta primers. The protocol was immunoSEQ multiplex PCR, while the TCRdb copy is restricted to in-frame clones and leaves out a portion. The table lists fewer than 110,000 clones, more than 80% of them singletons. The entry originates in a study of cytomegalovirus exposure and HLA in healthy donors. Background on the study: The roughly 100 million unique TCR beta sequences, from about 170 million T cells, were found by an earlier analysis.

The study, taken as a whole, reports: Immune exposure was documented only through CMV serostatus.

V lost 3 bases, J lost 1 base, and 6 bases stayed unmatched. CDR3 size: 17 residues. Per the germline V gene, CDR1 is SGHDN and CDR2 is FVKESK. What was sequenced was PBMCs. The TCR sequence derives from a man aged 30 to 45 in good health and CMV-seronegative. The chain is built from TRBV14 and TRBJ2-6; 7 bases map to TRBD1. DNA for the CDR3: TGTGCCAGCAGCCAGGGACAGCTCCGGTCTGGGGCCAACGTCCTGACTTTC. This codes for CASSQGQLRSGANVLTF.